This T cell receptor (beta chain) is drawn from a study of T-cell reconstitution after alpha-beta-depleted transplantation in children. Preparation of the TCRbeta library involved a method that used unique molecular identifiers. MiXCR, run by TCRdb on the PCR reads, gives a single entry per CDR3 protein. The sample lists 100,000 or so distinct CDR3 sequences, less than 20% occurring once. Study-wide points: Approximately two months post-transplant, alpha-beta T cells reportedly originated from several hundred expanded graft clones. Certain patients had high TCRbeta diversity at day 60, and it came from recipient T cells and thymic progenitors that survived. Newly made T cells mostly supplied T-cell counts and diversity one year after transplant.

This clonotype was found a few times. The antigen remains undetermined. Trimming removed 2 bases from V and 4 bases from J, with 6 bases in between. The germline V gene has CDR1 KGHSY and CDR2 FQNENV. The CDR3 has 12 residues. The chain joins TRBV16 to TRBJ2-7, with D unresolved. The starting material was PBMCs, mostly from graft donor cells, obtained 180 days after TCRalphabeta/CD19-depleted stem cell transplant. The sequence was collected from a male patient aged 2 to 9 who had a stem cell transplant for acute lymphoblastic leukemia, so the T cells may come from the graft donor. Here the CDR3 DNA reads TGTGCCAGCAGCCAAACCCGATACGAGCAGTACTTC. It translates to CASSQTRYEQYF.